These 32 T cell receptor beta chains originate from one sample sequenced in a study of Graves' ophthalmopathy and Graves' hyperthyroidism. TCR beta CDR3 regions were amplified from RNA transcripts. Second-round multiplex PCR came after a first-round RT-PCR that employed HTBI primers. A single record per CDR3 protein comes from TCRdb applying MiXCR to the multiplex PCR reads. The sample records around 1.1 million distinct CDR3 sequences, less than 45% being singletons. The sequencing input was peripheral blood or thyroid tissue (not recorded which). The receptor source for this set is an adult man with Graves' hyperthyroidism.

This clonotype was counted many times. The rearrangement uses TRBV7-9 and TRBJ2-7; D possibly uses TRBD1 or TRBD2 (5 bases each). This CDR3 is 14 amino acids long. Trimming took 3 bases from V and 4 from J, leaving 13 bases between them. Germline loops: CDR1 SEHNR, CDR2 FQNEAQ (reference sequence). The CDR3 spells CASSLRGWGYEQYF. CDR3 bases: TGTGCCAGCAGCTTGCGAGGATGGGGGTACGAGCAGTACTTC. Combining the CDR3 with reference TRBV7-9 and TRBJ2-7 gives the whole variable domain DTGVSQNPRHKITKRGQNVTFRCDPISEHNRLYWYRQTLGQGPEFLTYFQNEAQLEKSRLLSDRFSAERPKGSFSTLEIQRTEQGDSAMYLCASSLRGWGYEQYFGPGTRLTVT.

This clonotype has more than one count but fewer than ten. The V and J genes are TRBV5-5 and TRBJ1-2; D is undetermined. This CDR3 comprises 13 residues. The V and J ends lost 5 bases and 4 bases respectively, with 12 bases between them. The germline V gene has CDR1 SGHKS and CDR2 YYEKEE (reference sequence). The CDR3 DNA follows: TGTGCCAGCAGTTACCGGGCCGCCTATGGCTACACCTTC. Its protein product is CASSYRAAYGYTF.

This clonotype was recorded many times. This chain links TRBV11-2 with TRBJ2-5, with no clear D. This CDR3 is built from 13 residues. The germline V gene has CDR1 SGHAT and CDR2 FQNNGV. V was clipped by 3 bases and J by 1 base, with 6 bases between them. The CDR3 bases are TGTGCCAGCAGCTTTGGGGTCCAAGAGACCCAGTACTTC. Protein sequence: CASSFGVQETQYF.

This clonotype has a count of ten or more. The chain links TRBV14 to TRBJ1-6, with a weak D call TRBD1 (5 bases). CDR1 and CDR2 from the germline V gene are SGHDN and FVKESK. This CDR3 is 16 amino acids long. V was cut by 1 base and J by 3 bases, with 10 bases left in between. As DNA, the CDR3 is TGTGCCAGCAGCCAAGGATCCAGGGTCTATAATTCACCCCTCCACTTT. Its translation: CASSQGSRVYNSPLHF.

The chain uses TRBV10-3 and TRBJ2-7; TRBD1 matches at 9 bases. Trimming took 4 bases from V and 1 from J; bases not matched to a gene: 11. CDR1 and CDR2 from the germline V gene are ENHRY and SYGVKD. CDR3 length: 17 amino acids. The CDR3 spells CAISARDAGTGSYEQYF. In nucleotides, the CDR3 is TGTGCCATCAGTGCTAGAGACGCCGGGACAGGGTCCTACGAGCAGTACTTC.

The V gene is TRBV5-5, the J gene TRBJ1-1, with D perhaps matching TRBD1 (5 bases). The CDR3 sequence is 14 residues long. The V and J ends lost 4 bases and 4 bases respectively, with 14 bases between them. CDR1 SGHKS and CDR2 YYEKEE come from the germline V gene (reference sequence). CDR3 loop: CASSRQGASTEAFF. CDR3 coding DNA: TGTGCCAGCAGCCGTCAAGGGGCGAGCACTGAAGCTTTCTTT. The variable domain in full, completed from reference TRBV5-5 and TRBJ1-1, reads DAGVTQSPTHLIKTRGQQVTLRCSPISGHKSVSWYQQVLGQGPQFIFQYYEKEERGRGNFPDRFSARQFPNYSSELNVNALLLGDSALYLCASSRQGASTEAFFGQGTRLTVV.

This clonotype was recorded a few times. V and J are TRBV19 and TRBJ1-1, with a weak D call TRBD1 (5 bases). The CDR3 runs to 15 residues. V lost 4 bases and J 6 bases, leaving 18 bases between the germline ends. The germline CDR1 and CDR2 sequences are LNHDA and SQIVND (reference sequence). CDR3 loop: CASSNSRGLFAEAFF. The CDR3 DNA reads as TGTGCCAGTAGTAACTCCCGGGGGTTGTTCGCTGAAGCTTTCTTT.

This clonotype was seen a handful of times. The chain joins TRBV20-1 to TRBJ2-7, with 8 bases lining up with TRBD1. CDR3 length: 17 residues. Germline loops: CDR1 DFQATT, CDR2 SNEGSKA (reference sequence). V was pared by 6 bases and J by 5 bases, with 21 bases of the junction left unmatched. Written as DNA, the CDR3 is TGCAGTGCCCTGACAGGGGTCCAGTTGAGTAAACGGGACGAGCAGTACTTC. It encodes CSALTGVQLSKRDEQYF.

In nucleotides, the CDR3 is TGTGCCAGCAGTTACTCCGCCTGGGAGCCCAACTACGAGCAGTACTTC. Its protein is CASSYSAWEPNYEQYF. This chain links TRBV6-5 with TRBJ2-7; TRBD2 might be the D (5 bases). This CDR3 has 16 amino acids. Between the trimmed V and J ends, which lost 0 bases and 3 bases, there was a span of 15 bases. Germline CDR1 and CDR2: MNHEY and SVGAGI.

This clonotype was recorded at least ten times. The chain combines TRBV9 with TRBJ1-1; no reliable D call. Looked up from germline, CDR1 is SGDLS and CDR2 is YYNGEE. The CDR3 has 13 amino acids. Trimming pared 0 bases from V and 5 bases from J, leaving 8 bases between. CDR3 DNA sequence: TGTGCCAGCAGCGTAGATTTTGGGACTGAAGCTTTCTTT. Amino acids: CASSVDFGTEAFF.

Ten or more counts support this clonotype. The chain combines TRBV5-1 with TRBJ2-7; 8 nucleotides agree with TRBD1. Unmatched junction bases numbered 5, after V lost 1 base and J lost 5 bases. This CDR3 spans 14 amino acids. Germline V gene sequence: CDR1 SGHRS, CDR2 YFSETQ. The CDR3 DNA reads as TGCGCCAGCAGCTTGCACAGGGGGTTCGACGAGCAGTACTTC. This gives the protein CASSLHRGFDEQYF.

The chain combines TRBV12-3 or TRBV12-4 with TRBJ2-5; TRBD2 is a possible D gene (5 bases). The CDR3 loop spans 14 amino acids. V shed 6 bases and J shed 3 bases, with 14 bases lying between them. The CDR3 nucleotides read TGTGCCAGCAGCTCCGGGAACCAGGAAGAGACCCAGTACTTC. This translates into CASSSGNQEETQYF.

Of note for this clonotype: The junction departs from germline at one end; a sequencing error may be responsible. CDR3: CTSSLGTGGAFF. The CDR3 bases are TGTACCAGCAGCTTAGGAACAGGGGGAGCTTTCTTT. The chain couples TRBV7-9 to TRBJ1-1; 8 bases are shared with TRBD1. The CDR3 sequence is 12 residues long. Germline V CDR1 and CDR2: SEHNR, FQNEAQ (reference sequence).

Notes on this clonotype: A much larger clone differs by one base, so this may be a read error. The chain is built from TRBV7-2 and TRBJ2-7; 7 positions agree with TRBD1. Germline trimming cut 6 bases from V and 2 bases from J; bases unmatched to any gene: 10. The germline V gene encodes CDR1 SGHTA and CDR2 FQGNSA. This CDR3 contains 15 residues. The CDR3 bases are TGTGCCAGCAGTTCCACCGGGACAGAGGCCTACGAGCAGTACTTC. It specifies CASSSTGTEAYEQYF.

This rearrangement joins TRBV27 to TRBJ1-5; D is unclear. V gave up 1 base and J gave up 3 bases, with 7 bases separating them. Germline V gives CDR1 MNHEY, CDR2 SMNVEV (reference sequence). The CDR3 sequence is 14 residues long. In DNA form, the CDR3 reads TGTGCCAGCAGTTTATTAGGGAACAATCAGCCCCAGCATTTT. This sequence encodes CASSLLGNNQPQHF.

This clonotype was seen only a few times. This clone may be a read error of a much larger clone one base away. The J gene is TRBJ2-5, the V gene TRBV29-1, with TRBD2 matching 9 bases. CDR1 and CDR2 (germline): SQVTM, ANQGSEA. The CDR3 runs 15 residues. The V segment lost 7 bases and the J segment 5 bases; nucleotides outside the gene matches: 14. DNA of the CDR3: TGCAGCGGTGGGTCTTCGCGGGGGGGCCGGGAGACCCAGTACTTC. Translated: CSGGSSRGGRETQYF.

This clonotype has a count of ten or more. This chain connects TRBV7-9 to TRBJ1-4; D is possibly TRBD1 (6 bases). V was pared by 2 bases and J by 6 bases, with 10 bases between. The CDR3 extends over 14 amino acids. In germline, CDR1 is SEHNR, CDR2 FQNEAQ (reference sequence). The CDR3 DNA reads TGTGCCAGCAGCTTAACGCAGGGGCATGAAAAACTGTTTTTT. Its protein is CASSLTQGHEKLFF.

This clonotype was recorded only once. No conserved phenylalanine or tryptophan ends this CDR3, so it is likely a read error. V gene TRBV19 combines with J gene TRBJ1-5; D gene uncertain. The CDR3 is made up of 15 amino acids. Germline CDR1 LNHDA, CDR2 SQIVND (reference sequence). Trimming took 6 bases from V and 4 from J, leaving 16 bases between them. The CDR3 protein is CASSLARRRNQPQHL. Written as DNA, the CDR3 is TGTGCCAGTAGCCTTGCCCGTAGGAGAAATCAGCCCCAGCATCTT.

This clonotype was seen repeatedly, ten times or more. The chain carries TRBV7-3 and TRBJ1-1; D remains unclear. Germline V gene sequence: CDR1 SGHTA, CDR2 FQGTGA. V was cut by 4 bases and J by 3 bases, with 9 bases left in between. The CDR3 loop spans 13 amino acids. The CDR3, as DNA: TGTGCCAGCAGCTCCGGATCGGACACTGAAGCTTTCTTT. Amino acids: CASSSGSDTEAFF. The whole variable domain, remainder taken from reference TRBV7-3 and TRBJ1-1, is GAGVSQTPSNKVTEKGKYVELRCDPISGHTALYWYRQSLGQGPEFLIYFQGTGAADDSGLPNDRFFAVRPEGSVSTLKIQRTERGDSAVYLCASSSGSDTEAFFGQGTRLTVV.

This clonotype has more than one count but fewer than ten. This chain connects TRBV2 to TRBJ1-1; D is unresolved. The CDR3 is made up of 11 amino acids. Germline V gives CDR1 SNHLY, CDR2 FYNNEI. Trimming cost V 7 bases and J 4 bases, with 7 bases left between them. Written as DNA, the CDR3 is TGTGCCAGCAAAGCCTTCACTGAAGCTTTCTTT. Encoded protein: CASKAFTEAFF.

The chain uses TRBV15 and TRBJ2-7, with 8 positions matching TRBD1. V was clipped by 3 bases and J by 6 bases; unmatched bases: 7. Germline V lookup: CDR1 LNHNV, CDR2 YYDKDF (reference sequence). The CDR3 is made up of 14 amino acids. Written as DNA, the CDR3 is TGTGCCACCAGCAGCCGGACAGGGTTGCGCGAGCAGTACTTC. Encoded protein: CATSSRTGLREQYF.

This clonotype was counted ten times or more. The chain employs TRBV12-3 or TRBV12-4 and TRBJ1-1; D is perhaps TRBD1 (6 bases). CDR3 size: 14 residues. The V and J ends lost 3 bases and 4 bases respectively, with 12 bases between them. DNA of the CDR3: TGTGCCAGCAGTTTCCTCCTACAGGGCACTGAAGCTTTCTTT. Encoded protein: CASSFLLQGTEAFF.

This clonotype was recorded many times. This chain joins TRBV15 and TRBJ1-1; D is uncertain. The germline V and J ends were trimmed by 1 base and 1 base, with 10 bases remaining between them. Germline loops: CDR1 LNHNV, CDR2 YYDKDF (reference sequence). The CDR3 runs to 15 residues. The CDR3 here is CATSRASRPNTEAFF. The DNA for the CDR3 is TGTGCCACCAGCAGAGCCTCCCGTCCGAACACTGAAGCTTTCTTT.

This chain links TRBV29-1 with TRBJ2-7; D assignment may be TRBD1 or TRBD2 (5 bases each). The CDR3 has 13 residues. Trimming removed 0 bases from V and 7 bases from J, with 13 bases in between. Germline CDR1 is SQVTM and CDR2 is ANQGSEA. The CDR3 here is CSVEDRDAGEQYF. CDR3 nucleotide sequence: TGCAGCGTTGAAGATCGGGACGCTGGGGAGCAGTACTTC.

The CDR3 nucleotides read TGTGCCAGCAGCTTAGCGGGAACAGGGGTGATTCTACGGGAGCTGTTTTTT. Residues: CASSLAGTGVILRELFF. This chain connects TRBV7-8 to TRBJ2-2; 7 bases map to TRBD1. The germline gives CDR1 SGHVS, CDR2 FQNEAQ. CDR3 size: 17 residues. V trimming: 0 bases; J trimming: 9 bases; junction bases outside the gene matches: 13.

At least ten counts were recorded for this clonotype. V gene TRBV15 combines with J gene TRBJ1-2; D is unclear. The CDR3 extends over 16 amino acids. Germline assignment: CDR1 LNHNV and CDR2 YYDKDF (reference sequence). Trimming pared 0 bases from V and 8 bases from J, leaving 19 bases between. Written as DNA, the CDR3 is TGTGCCACCAGCAGAGATGGTGTGGCATCCGACGGGGGCTACACCTTC. This gives the protein CATSRDGVASDGGYTF.

This clonotype was observed a handful of times. The chain couples TRBV10-3 to TRBJ2-7; 9 nucleotides line up with TRBD1. The CDR3 covers 15 residues. Trimming removed 7 bases from V and 7 bases from J; junction bases left unmatched: 14. Germline CDR1 is ENHRY and CDR2 is SYGVKD. The CDR3 DNA reads TGTGCCATCACCCCAAGGGGACAGGGCTCCAGTGAGCAGTACTTC. Amino acid sequence: CAITPRGQGSSEQYF.

This clonotype was picked up many times. The V call is TRBV2, the J call TRBJ2-6; D is unresolved. This CDR3 region has 14 residues. V was clipped by 4 bases and J by 0 bases, with 4 bases between them. Germline lookup yields CDR1 SNHLY and CDR2 FYNNEI. CDR3 residues: CASSGLSGANVLTF. CDR3 sequence (DNA): TGTGCCAGCAGTGGCCTCTCTGGGGCCAACGTCCTGACTTTC.

At least ten counts were recorded for this clonotype. The CDR3 is CSARGTGGFEKLFF. The DNA of the CDR3 is TGCAGTGCGCGTGGGACAGGGGGTTTTGAAAAACTGTTTTTT. This chain uses TRBV20-1 with TRBJ1-4, with 11 bases aligning to TRBD1. Per the germline V gene, CDR1 is DFQATT and CDR2 is SNEGSKA (reference sequence). V lost 6 bases, J lost 7 bases, and 7 bases stayed unmatched. This CDR3 is built from 14 residues.

This rearrangement joins TRBV7-9 to TRBJ2-7; D is possibly TRBD2 (7 bases). V gave up 11 bases and J gave up 0 bases, with 14 bases separating them. The CDR3 extends over 13 amino acids. Germline V lookup: CDR1 SEHNR, CDR2 FQNEAQ (reference sequence). The CDR3 DNA sequence: TGTGCCGGGGCGGGGGCTCCCTCCTACGAGCAGTACTTC. Translated, it gives CAGAGAPSYEQYF.

This clonotype was seen only a few times. This chain uses TRBV30 with TRBJ1-1; D gene unclear. The germline V gene encodes CDR1 GTSNPN and CDR2 SVGIG (reference sequence). The V gene lost 1 base and the J gene lost 0 bases, with 9 bases spanning the gap. The CDR3 has 14 residues. This CDR3 is CAWSGVTMNTEAFF. CDR3 nucleotide sequence: TGTGCCTGGAGTGGGGTCACAATGAACACTGAAGCTTTCTTT.

This clonotype appeared a few times. The chain joins TRBV10-2 to TRBJ2-7; 7 positions agree with TRBD1. The CDR3 extends over 14 amino acids. The ends lost 0 bases at V and 3 bases at J; junction bases unmatched: 2. Germline V gene lookup returns CDR1 WSHSY and CDR2 SAAADI. CDR3 residues: CASSESTGNYEQYF. CDR3 nucleotides: TGCGCCAGCAGTGAGTCGACAGGGAACTACGAGCAGTACTTC.